This T cell receptor beta chain comes out of a study of blood T cell repertoires in COVID-19. Study context: The samples span acute and convalescent COVID-19 from the United States, Italy and Spain. T cells, B-cell-depleted T cells, or PBMCs provided the cDNA or gDNA that served as material.

The authors' processing: For nucleated cells, counts were estimated from reference gene primer amplification. Some clones are missing from TCRdb's copy, which holds only in-frame ones; the method was immunoSEQ multiplex PCR. The D gene and trimming were derived from the DNA, and the V and J assignments and clone size from that table. The table has approximately 280,000 clones, around 86% seen once. The germline V and J ends were trimmed by 5 bases and 8 bases, with 13 bases remaining between them. The germline V gene has CDR1 LNHDA and CDR2 SQIVND (reference sequence). The CDR3 has 13 amino acids. The chain joins TRBV19 to TRBJ1-5, with D perhaps TRBD1 (6 bases). The receptor was derived from a young woman who had recovered from COVID-19. Source material: peripheral blood. The CDR3 reads CASSFPGEKPQHF. CDR3 bases: TGTGCCAGTAGTTTTCCAGGGGAAAAGCCCCAGCATTTT.